The 26 T cell receptor beta chains below all came from one sample that was sequenced in a study of T-cell reconstitution after alpha-beta-depleted transplantation in children. The library targeted TCRbeta and was prepared with unique molecular identifiers. TCRdb re-called the PCR reads through MiXCR, storing one row per CDR3 protein. The sample includes 450,000 to 600,000 distinct CDR3 sequences, around 16% seen only once; the top ten take approximately 3%. Sequenced here: PBMCs from the stem cell graft donor, sampled from the stem cell graft. Receptors were obtained from a human donor who donated a stem cell graft to a child with acute lymphoblastic leukemia.

The genes are TRBV7-8 and TRBJ2-1; D is perhaps TRBD2 (5 bases). The germline V and J ends were trimmed by 3 bases and 9 bases, with 12 bases remaining between them. The CDR3 runs 13 residues. Germline-derived CDR1 and CDR2 are SGHVS and FQNEAQ. CDR3 loop: CASSFTLGVEQFF. The CDR3 DNA reads as TGTGCCAGCAGCTTTACACTCGGGGTTGAGCAGTTCTTC.

With respect to this clonotype: A junction boundary mismatches the germline segment, possibly from a read error. The chain is built from TRBV12-3 or TRBV12-4 and TRBJ2-1; D tentatively reads TRBD1 or TRBD2 (5 bases each). The CDR3 runs 14 residues. The CDR3: CAGGRGEPNNDQFF. CDR3 bases: TGTGCCGGGGGTAGAGGAGAACCTAACAATGACCAGTTCTTC.

This clonotype came up a few times. V gene TRBV3-1 combines with J gene TRBJ1-1; possible D gene TRBD1, 5 bases. CDR3 length: 14 residues. V shed 6 bases and J shed 4 bases, with 15 bases lying between them. Germline V gene lookup returns CDR1 LGHDT and CDR2 YNNKEL (reference sequence). The CDR3: CASRQGRPGTEAFF. The DNA for the CDR3 is TGTGCCAGCAGGCAGGGACGCCCCGGCACTGAAGCTTTCTTT.

This rearrangement joins TRBV20-1 to TRBJ2-5; D ambiguous. The ends were cut back, 7 bases at V and 2 bases at J, with 14 bases in the middle. CDR3 length: 13 amino acids. The V gene's germline CDR1 is DFQATT and CDR2 SNEGSKA (reference sequence). CDR3 sequence: CSGEDGSQETQYF. The CDR3 DNA follows: TGCAGTGGCGAAGACGGCAGTCAAGAGACCCAGTACTTC.

This clonotype was detected only a few times. This rearrangement joins TRBV15 to TRBJ2-7, with 8 nucleotides matching TRBD2. With 4 bases clipped from V and 3 bases from J, the junction kept 5 bases outside the gene matches. Germline V CDR1 and CDR2: LNHNV, YYDKDF (reference sequence). The CDR3 is made up of 14 amino acids. CDR3 sequence reads: CATSTGGGSYEQYF. CDR3 nucleotide sequence: TGTGCCACCAGCACCGGGGGGGGTAGCTACGAGCAGTACTTC.

This clonotype showed up many times. The J gene is TRBJ1-4, the V gene TRBV5-1; TRBD1 agrees at 9 bases. The CDR3 has 14 amino acids. The germline gives CDR1 SGHRS, CDR2 YFSETQ. V was clipped by 3 bases and J by 6 bases; unmatched bases: 3. Here the CDR3 DNA reads TGCGCCAGCAGCTACAGGGGGCGCGATGAAAAACTGTTTTTT. As protein: CASSYRGRDEKLFF. Complete variable domain (other parts from reference TRBV5-1 and TRBJ1-4): KAGVTQTPRYLIKTRGQQVTLSCSPISGHRSVSWYQQTPGQGLQFLFEYFSETQRNKGNFPGRFSGRQFSNSRSEMNVSTLELGDSALYLCASSYRGRDEKLFFGSGTQLSVL.

The chain is built from TRBV7-3 and TRBJ1-2; D call uncertain. This CDR3 comprises 14 residues. In germline, CDR1 is SGHTA, CDR2 FQGTGA. V gave up 2 bases and J gave up 6 bases, with 13 bases separating them. Here the CDR3 reads CASSLGPGPDGYTF. CDR3 coding DNA: TGTGCCAGCAGCTTAGGCCCGGGTCCCGATGGCTACACCTTC. Complete variable domain (other parts from reference TRBV7-3 and TRBJ1-2): GAGVSQTPSNKVTEKGKYVELRCDPISGHTALYWYRQSLGQGPEFLIYFQGTGAADDSGLPNDRFFAVRPEGSVSTLKIQRTERGDSAVYLCASSLGPGPDGYTFGSGTRLTVV.

This clonotype was observed a few times. The chain links TRBV29-1 to TRBJ2-1; TRBD2 matches 13 bases. This CDR3 comprises 16 residues. Germline V lookup: CDR1 SQVTM, CDR2 ANQGSEA. V was pared by 3 bases and J by 4 bases, with 6 bases of the junction left unmatched. The CDR3 loop reads CSVDGLAGVKYNEQFF. In DNA form, the CDR3 reads TGCAGCGTTGACGGACTAGCGGGAGTGAAGTACAATGAGCAGTTCTTC.

This sequence joins TRBV10-2 and TRBJ2-2; D may be TRBD2 (6 bases). V gave up 7 bases and J gave up 3 bases, with 18 bases separating them. The CDR3 runs 16 residues. CDR1 is WSHSY, CDR2 SAAADI, per germline. In DNA form, the CDR3 reads TGCGCCAGCACCAGCCCGGGGGACGGTGACACCGGGGAGCTGTTTTTT. Amino acids: CASTSPGDGDTGELFF.

Comments on this clonotype: The germline gene is not matched at one end of the junction; a read error may be the cause. The J gene is TRBJ2-5, the V gene TRBV20-1; 9 bases map to TRBD2. This CDR3 comprises 14 residues. Germline V CDR1 and CDR2: DFQATT, SNEGSKA (reference sequence). The CDR3 sequence is CCARGREGQETQYF. For the CDR3, the DNA is TGCTGTGCTAGGGGGCGGGAGGGGCAAGAGACCCAGTACTTC.

The V and J genes are TRBV25-1 and TRBJ2-7; 11 bases align to TRBD2. The V gene's germline CDR1 is MGHDK and CDR2 SYGVNS. CDR3 length: 17 residues. Trimming took 4 bases from V and 0 from J; bases not matched to a gene: 8. The CDR3, as DNA: TGTGCCAGCAGTGGCGCTAGCGGGAGGCCAAGCTCCTACGAGCAGTACTTC. Residues: CASSGASGRPSSYEQYF.

V is TRBV12-3 or TRBV12-4 and J is TRBJ2-3, with a weak D call TRBD2 (5 bases). The V end lost 8 bases, the J end lost 3 bases, and 15 bases lay between the germline ends. CDR3 length equals 14 residues. Written as DNA, the CDR3 is TGTGCCAGCGTCTTAGGGAGCGGAACAGATACGCAGTATTTT. Its translation: CASVLGSGTDTQYF.

This clonotype was seen a few times. The chain recombines TRBV7-3 with TRBJ2-5; D gene uncertain. V was trimmed by 2 bases and J by 4 bases, leaving 14 bases between them. This CDR3 has 15 amino acids. The germline CDR1 and CDR2 sequences are SGHTA and FQGTGA. This chain's CDR3 is CASSLGSRVIETQYF. The CDR3 nucleotides read TGTGCCAGCAGCTTAGGGTCCCGGGTGATAGAGACCCAGTACTTC.

This clonotype was seen more than once but under ten times. The chain uses TRBV10-2 and TRBJ1-6, with a tentative D call TRBD1 (5 bases). The CDR3 contains 12 residues. Trimming pared 6 bases from V and 9 bases from J, leaving 9 bases between. The germline gives CDR1 WSHSY, CDR2 SAAADI. As DNA, the CDR3 is TGCGCCAGCAGGACAGTAGGTTCACCCCTCCACTTT. Translating it yields CASRTVGSPLHF.

This clonotype was counted only a few times. This chain links TRBV20-1 with TRBJ2-7; TRBD2 matches 8 bases. J gave up 3 bases and V 7 bases, and 20 bases lay outside the gene matches. The CDR3 runs to 17 residues. Looked up from germline, CDR1 is DFQATT and CDR2 is SNEGSKA (reference sequence). The DNA of the CDR3 is TGCAGTGATTGGCAGCCAAAGAAGCGGGAGAGTTGCTACGAGCAGTACTTC. It specifies CSDWQPKKRESCYEQYF.

The CDR3 loop is CASSHTGKANTGELFF. CDR3 nucleotides: TGTGCCAGCAGCCATACAGGGAAAGCGAACACCGGGGAGCTGTTTTTT. The rearrangement joins TRBV12-3 or TRBV12-4 to TRBJ2-2; D is perhaps TRBD1 (6 bases). This CDR3 spans 16 amino acids. Trimming shortened V by 6 bases and J by 0 bases, and 14 bases separated the two germline ends.

The V and J genes are TRBV29-1 and TRBJ2-1; TRBD2 matches at 14 bases. The CDR3 extends over 14 amino acids. The germline V gene has CDR1 SQVTM and CDR2 ANQGSEA. The ends lost 7 bases at V and 9 bases at J; junction bases unmatched: 8. The CDR3 region has the DNA TGCAGCGGCTGCGGGACTAGCGGGAGTAGTGAGCAGTTCTTC. Translated, it gives CSGCGTSGSSEQFF.

The table lists this clonotype with a few counts. V gene TRBV10-3 combines with J gene TRBJ2-3, with D possibly matching TRBD1 (6 bases). V was trimmed by 0 bases and J by 0 bases, leaving 22 bases between them. Germline V CDR1 and CDR2: ENHRY, SYGVKD. The CDR3 is 20 residues long. This CDR3 is CAISESISESGQTSTDTQYF. DNA for the CDR3: TGTGCCATCAGTGAGTCGATTTCTGAAAGTGGACAGACCAGCACAGATACGCAGTATTTT.

This clonotype came up many times. The chain has TRBV12-3 or TRBV12-4 and TRBJ2-1, with 11 nucleotides matching TRBD2. CDR3 size: 15 residues. With V trimmed by 1 base and J by 9 bases, 5 bases remained unmatched. The CDR3 sequence: CASSLGLAGPREQFF. CDR3 in DNA: TGTGCCAGCAGTTTAGGACTAGCGGGACCTCGTGAGCAGTTCTTC.

V gene TRBV7-8 combines with J gene TRBJ1-5, with D possibly TRBD1 on 5 matching bases. Trimming pared 0 bases from V and 7 bases from J, leaving 10 bases between. Per the germline V gene, CDR1 is SGHVS and CDR2 is FQNEAQ. The CDR3 covers 14 residues. CDR3 amino acids: CASSLAAGRQPQHF. The CDR3 DNA sequence: TGTGCCAGCAGCTTAGCGGCGGGGCGGCAGCCCCAGCATTTT.

This clonotype was seen a few times. CDR3 loop: CASNLGDKETNEQFF. CDR3 sequence (DNA): TGTGCCAGCAACCTCGGCGACAAGGAAACTAATGAGCAGTTCTTC. The V call is TRBV25-1, the J call TRBJ2-1; D not resolved. V lost 7 bases and J lost 7, with 20 bases in between. The CDR3 spans 15 residues. CDR1 is MGHDK and CDR2 is SYGVNS in the germline V gene. The whole variable domain, remainder taken from reference TRBV25-1 and TRBJ2-1, is EADIYQTPRYLVIGTGKKITLECSQTMGHDKMYWYQQDPGMELHLIHYSYGVNSTEKGDLSSESTVSRIRTEHFPLTLESARPSHTSQYLCASNLGDKETNEQFFGPGTRLTVL.

The rearrangement uses TRBV10-3 and TRBJ2-7; 8 positions agree with TRBD1. Germline trimming cut 10 bases from V and 3 bases from J; bases unmatched to any gene: 2. Looked up from germline, CDR1 is ENHRY and CDR2 is SYGVKD. The CDR3 consists of 11 residues. This chain's CDR3 is CATGTGYEQYF. The CDR3 coding sequence is TGTGCCACCGGGACAGGCTACGAGCAGTACTTC.

This clonotype was seen a handful of times. V is TRBV7-8 and J is TRBJ2-3, with 9 bases aligning to TRBD2. The CDR3 contains 16 residues. The germline V gene has CDR1 SGHVS and CDR2 FQNEAQ. V trimming: 0 bases; J trimming: 2 bases; junction bases outside the gene matches: 3. The CDR3: CASSLARLAATDTQYF. The CDR3 DNA follows: TGTGCCAGCAGCTTAGCCCGACTAGCGGCCACAGATACGCAGTATTTT. The full variable domain, with the rest looked up from reference TRBV7-8 and TRBJ2-3, is GAGVSQSPRYKVAKRGQDVALRCDPISGHVSLFWYQQALGQGPEFLTYFQNEAQLDKSGLPSDRFFAERPEGSVSTLKIQRTQQEDSAVYLCASSLARLAATDTQYFGPGTRLTVL.

This clonotype was counted only a few times. The chain is built from TRBV29-1 and TRBJ2-7; 11 bases match TRBD2. J lost 4 bases, V lost 6 bases, and 2 bases had no gene match. Germline V CDR1 and CDR2: SQVTM, ANQGSEA. CDR3 size: 12 residues. CDR3 bases: TGCAGCGTGGGACTAGCGGATTACGAGCAGTACTTC. Translation: CSVGLADYEQYF.

The rearrangement joins TRBV27 to TRBJ2-1; TRBD2 aligns across 12 bases. The CDR3 is 17 residues long. J lost 2 bases, V lost 6 bases, and 8 bases had no gene match. Germline-derived CDR1 and CDR2 are MNHEY and SMNVEV (reference sequence). The CDR3 loop is CASSPRTSGVPYNEQFF. CDR3 sequence (DNA): TGTGCCAGCAGCCCGCGGACTAGCGGGGTCCCCTACAATGAGCAGTTCTTC.

This clonotype was seen more than once but under ten times. This rearrangement joins TRBV12-3 or TRBV12-4 to TRBJ1-1; D uncertain. There are 16 residues in the CDR3. V lost 0 bases and J 3 bases, leaving 14 bases between the germline ends. The DNA for the CDR3 is TGTGCCAGCAGTTTAGCTCCCGGATTTTGGTACACTGAAGCTTTCTTT. Its translation: CASSLAPGFWYTEAFF.